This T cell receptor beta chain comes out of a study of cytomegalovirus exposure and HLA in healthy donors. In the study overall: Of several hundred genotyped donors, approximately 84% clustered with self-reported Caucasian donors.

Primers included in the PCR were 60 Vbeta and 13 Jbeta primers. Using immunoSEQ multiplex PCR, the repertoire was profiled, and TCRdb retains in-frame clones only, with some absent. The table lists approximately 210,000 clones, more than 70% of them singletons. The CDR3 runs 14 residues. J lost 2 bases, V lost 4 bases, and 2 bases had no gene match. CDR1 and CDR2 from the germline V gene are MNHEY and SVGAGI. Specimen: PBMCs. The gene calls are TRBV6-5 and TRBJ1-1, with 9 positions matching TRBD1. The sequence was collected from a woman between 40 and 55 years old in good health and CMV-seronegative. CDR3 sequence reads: CASSSQGANTEAFF. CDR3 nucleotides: TGTGCCAGCAGTTCACAGGGGGCCAACACTGAAGCTTTCTTT.